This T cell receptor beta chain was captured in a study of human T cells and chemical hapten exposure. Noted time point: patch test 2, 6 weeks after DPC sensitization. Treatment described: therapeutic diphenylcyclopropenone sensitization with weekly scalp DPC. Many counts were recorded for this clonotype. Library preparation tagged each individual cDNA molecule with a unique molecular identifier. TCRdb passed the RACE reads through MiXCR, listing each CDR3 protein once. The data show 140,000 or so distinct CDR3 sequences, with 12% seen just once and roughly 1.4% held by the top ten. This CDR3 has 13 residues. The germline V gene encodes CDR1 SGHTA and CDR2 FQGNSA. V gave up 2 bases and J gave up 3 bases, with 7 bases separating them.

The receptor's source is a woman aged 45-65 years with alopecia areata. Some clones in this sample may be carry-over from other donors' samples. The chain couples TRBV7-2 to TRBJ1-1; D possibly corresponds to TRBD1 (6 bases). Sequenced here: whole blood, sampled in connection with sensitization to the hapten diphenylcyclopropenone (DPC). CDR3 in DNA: TGTGCCAGCAGCTTACAGGGGTACACTGAAGCTTTCTTT. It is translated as CASSLQGYTEAFF.